One T cell receptor (beta chain) is described in this entry. This sample was included in a study of shared T cell receptors in the human thymus. This CDR3 region has 19 residues. After removal of 2 bases from V and 0 bases from J, the junction contained 12 bases not matched to a gene. CDR1 is LNHNV and CDR2 is YYDKDF in the germline V gene (reference sequence). TCRdb's copy holds only in-frame clones and misses some; the assay was immunoSEQ multiplex PCR. Among hundreds of thousands of clones listed, roughly 85% were seen once. These data were also filed under a second study, of human thymus T cells. That source adds: Highly overlapping thymic repertoires in unrelated individuals were reported by related research.

The sequencing sample was made of thymocytes. This clonotype was obtained from a girl under three years old with a congenital heart defect. The chain recombines TRBV15 with TRBJ2-4, with 8 bases fitting TRBD1. The CDR3 DNA reads TGTGCCACCAGCAGATCCCCGAAAACAGGGGGGAGAGCCAAAAACATTCAGTACTTC. Its protein product is CATSRSPKTGGRAKNIQYF.